This TCR beta chain was recorded in a study of brain T cells in children with intractable seizures. TCRdb's table, derived via immunoSEQ multiplex PCR, lists solely in-frame clones and lacks some. The sample has under 150,000 clones; 90% to 95% are singletons. At least one anti-epileptic drug was given before surgery. Per the germline V gene, CDR1 is ENHRY and CDR2 is SYGVKD. The V and J ends lost 7 bases and 6 bases, in that order; junction bases with no gene match: 5. The CDR3 totals 13 residues. The origin of this receptor is a boy less than two years old with hemimegalencephaly and intractable seizures. V and J are TRBV10-3 and TRBJ2-1; 8 bases line up with TRBD2. The sequencing here drew on peripheral blood, taken at surgery. The CDR3: CAIIRGGTNEQFF. CDR3 nucleotides: TGTGCCATCATCCGGGGGGGGACCAATGAGCAGTTCTTC.